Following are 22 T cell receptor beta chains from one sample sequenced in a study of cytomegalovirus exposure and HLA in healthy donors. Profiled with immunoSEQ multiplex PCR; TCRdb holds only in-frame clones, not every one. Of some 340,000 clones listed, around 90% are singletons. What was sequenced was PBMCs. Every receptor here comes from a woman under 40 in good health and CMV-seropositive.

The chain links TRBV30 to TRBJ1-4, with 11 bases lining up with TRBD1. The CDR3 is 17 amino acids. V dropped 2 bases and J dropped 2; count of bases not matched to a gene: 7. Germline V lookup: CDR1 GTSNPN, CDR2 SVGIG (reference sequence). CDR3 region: CAWSQGQGGSTNEKLFF. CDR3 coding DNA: TGTGCCTGGAGTCAGGGACAGGGGGGTTCGACTAATGAAAAACTGTTTTTT.

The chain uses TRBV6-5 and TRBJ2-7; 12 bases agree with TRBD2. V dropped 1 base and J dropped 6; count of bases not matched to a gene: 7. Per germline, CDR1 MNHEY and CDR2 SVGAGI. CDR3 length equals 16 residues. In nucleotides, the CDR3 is TGTGCCAGCAGTTACTACCCTAGCGGGGGGGCAAGCGAGCAGTACTTC. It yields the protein CASSYYPSGGASEQYF.

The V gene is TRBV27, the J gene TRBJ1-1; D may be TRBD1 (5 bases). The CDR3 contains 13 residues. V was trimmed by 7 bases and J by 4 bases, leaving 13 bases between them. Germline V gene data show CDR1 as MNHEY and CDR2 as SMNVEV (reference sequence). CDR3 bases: TGTGCCAGCAACCCAATTGACAGCACTGAAGCTTTCTTT. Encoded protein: CASNPIDSTEAFF.

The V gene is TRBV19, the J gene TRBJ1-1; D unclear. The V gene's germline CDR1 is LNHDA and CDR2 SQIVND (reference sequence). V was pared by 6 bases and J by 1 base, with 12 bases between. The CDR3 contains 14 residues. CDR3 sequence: CASREWTTNTEAFF. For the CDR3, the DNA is TGTGCCAGTAGGGAGTGGACCACGAACACTGAAGCTTTCTTT.

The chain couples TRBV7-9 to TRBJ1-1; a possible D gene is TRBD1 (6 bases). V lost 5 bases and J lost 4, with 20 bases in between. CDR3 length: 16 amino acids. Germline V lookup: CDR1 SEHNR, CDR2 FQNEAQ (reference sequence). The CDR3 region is CASSPNLDRLSTEAFF. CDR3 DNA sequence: TGTGCCAGCAGCCCGAATTTGGACAGACTGAGCACTGAAGCTTTCTTT.

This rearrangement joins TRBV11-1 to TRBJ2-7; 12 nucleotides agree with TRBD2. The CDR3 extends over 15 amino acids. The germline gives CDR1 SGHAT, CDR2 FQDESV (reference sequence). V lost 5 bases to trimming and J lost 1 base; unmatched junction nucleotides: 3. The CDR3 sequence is CASSMTSGGSYEQYF. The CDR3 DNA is TGTGCCAGCAGCATGACTAGCGGGGGATCCTACGAGCAGTACTTC.

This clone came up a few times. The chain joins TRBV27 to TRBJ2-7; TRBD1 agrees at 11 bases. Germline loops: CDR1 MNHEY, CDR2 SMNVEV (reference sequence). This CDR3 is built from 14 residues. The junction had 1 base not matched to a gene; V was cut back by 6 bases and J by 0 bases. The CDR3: CASSGTGGSYEQYF. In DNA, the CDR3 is TGTGCCAGCAGCGGGACAGGGGGCTCCTACGAGCAGTACTTC.

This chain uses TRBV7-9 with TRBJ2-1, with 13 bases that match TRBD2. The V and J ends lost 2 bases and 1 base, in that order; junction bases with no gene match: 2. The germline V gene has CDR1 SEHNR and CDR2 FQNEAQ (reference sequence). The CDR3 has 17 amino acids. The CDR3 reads CASSLMTSGGSYNEQFF. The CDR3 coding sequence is TGTGCCAGCAGCTTAATGACTAGCGGGGGGTCCTACAATGAGCAGTTCTTC.

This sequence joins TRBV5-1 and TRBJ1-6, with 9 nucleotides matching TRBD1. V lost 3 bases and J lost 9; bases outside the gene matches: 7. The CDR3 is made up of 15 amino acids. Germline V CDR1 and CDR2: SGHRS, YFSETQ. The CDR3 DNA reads TGCGCCAGCAGCTGGGGGGGGACAGGGAGTTCACCCCTCCACTTT. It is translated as CASSWGGTGSSPLHF.

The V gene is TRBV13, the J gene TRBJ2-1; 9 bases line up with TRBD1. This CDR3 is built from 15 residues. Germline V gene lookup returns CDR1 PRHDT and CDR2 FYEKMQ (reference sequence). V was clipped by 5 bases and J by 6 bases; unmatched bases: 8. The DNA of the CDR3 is TGTGCCAGCAGCCCTGGGAGGGGACAGGGCAATGAGCAGTTCTTC. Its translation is CASSPGRGQGNEQFF.

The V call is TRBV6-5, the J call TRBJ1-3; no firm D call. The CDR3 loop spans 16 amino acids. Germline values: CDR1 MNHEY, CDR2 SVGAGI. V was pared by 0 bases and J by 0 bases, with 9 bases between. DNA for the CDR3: TGTGCCAGCAGTTACTCGAGAGGGAGCTCTGGAAACACCATATATTTT. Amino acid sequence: CASSYSRGSSGNTIYF.

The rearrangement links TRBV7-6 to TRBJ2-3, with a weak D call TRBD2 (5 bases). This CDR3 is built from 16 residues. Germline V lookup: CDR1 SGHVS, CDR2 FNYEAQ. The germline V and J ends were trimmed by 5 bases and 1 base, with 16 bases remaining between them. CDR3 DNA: TGTGCCAGCAGCCCCAGACTACGTCGAGGCACAGATACGCAGTATTTT. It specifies CASSPRLRRGTDTQYF.

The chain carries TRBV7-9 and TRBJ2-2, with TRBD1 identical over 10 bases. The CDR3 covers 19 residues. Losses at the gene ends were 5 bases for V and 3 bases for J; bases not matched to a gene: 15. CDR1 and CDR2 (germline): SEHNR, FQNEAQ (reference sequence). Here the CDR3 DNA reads TGTGCCAGCAGCCACCCCTCCCGGGGACAGGGGCCTTACACCGGGGAGCTGTTTTTT. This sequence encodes CASSHPSRGQGPYTGELFF.

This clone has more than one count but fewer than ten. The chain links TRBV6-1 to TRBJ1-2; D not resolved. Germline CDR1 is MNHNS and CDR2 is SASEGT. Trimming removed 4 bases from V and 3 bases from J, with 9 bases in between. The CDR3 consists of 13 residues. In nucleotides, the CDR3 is TGTGCCAGCAGTGGCGACGTCTACTATGGCTACACCTTC. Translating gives CASSGDVYYGYTF.

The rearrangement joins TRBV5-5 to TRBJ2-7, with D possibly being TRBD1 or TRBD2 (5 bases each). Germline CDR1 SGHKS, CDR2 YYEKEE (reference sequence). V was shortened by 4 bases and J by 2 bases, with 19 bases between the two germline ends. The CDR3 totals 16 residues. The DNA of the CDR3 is TGTGCCAGCAGCCCCGGGGCCTTACTCCAGGCCTACGAGCAGTACTTC. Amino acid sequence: CASSPGALLQAYEQYF.

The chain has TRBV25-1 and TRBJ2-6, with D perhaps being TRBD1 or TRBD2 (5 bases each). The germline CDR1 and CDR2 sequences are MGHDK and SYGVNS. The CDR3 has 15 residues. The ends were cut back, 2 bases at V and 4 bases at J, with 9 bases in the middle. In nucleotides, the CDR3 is TGTGCCAGCAGTGAAGAGGGGTCCGGGGCCAACGTCCTGACTTTC. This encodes CASSEEGSGANVLTF.

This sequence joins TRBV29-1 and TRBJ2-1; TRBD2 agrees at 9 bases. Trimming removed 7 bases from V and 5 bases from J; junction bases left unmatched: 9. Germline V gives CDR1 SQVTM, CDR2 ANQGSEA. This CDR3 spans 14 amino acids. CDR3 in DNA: TGCAGCGGCGGCCGGGGCGGGGGGGACAATGAGCAGTTCTTC. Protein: CSGGRGGGDNEQFF.

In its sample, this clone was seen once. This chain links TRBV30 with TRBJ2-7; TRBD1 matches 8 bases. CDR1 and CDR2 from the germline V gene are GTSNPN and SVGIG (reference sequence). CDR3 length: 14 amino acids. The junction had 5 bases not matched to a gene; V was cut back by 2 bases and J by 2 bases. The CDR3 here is CAWSFGQGPYEQYF. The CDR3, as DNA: TGTGCCTGGAGTTTTGGACAGGGTCCCTACGAGCAGTACTTC.

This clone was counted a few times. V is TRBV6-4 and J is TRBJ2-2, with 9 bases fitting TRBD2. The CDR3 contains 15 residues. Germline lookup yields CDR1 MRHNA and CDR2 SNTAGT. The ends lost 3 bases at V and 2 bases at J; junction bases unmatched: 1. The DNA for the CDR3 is TGTGCCAGCAGTGAGCGGGGGGGCAACACCGGGGAGCTGTTTTTT. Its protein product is CASSERGGNTGELFF.

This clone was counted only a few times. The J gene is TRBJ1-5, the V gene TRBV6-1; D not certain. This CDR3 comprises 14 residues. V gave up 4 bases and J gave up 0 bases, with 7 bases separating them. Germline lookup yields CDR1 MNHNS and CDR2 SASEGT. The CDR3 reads CASSAVHSNQPQHF. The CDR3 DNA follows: TGTGCCAGCAGTGCTGTACATAGCAATCAGCCCCAGCATTTT.

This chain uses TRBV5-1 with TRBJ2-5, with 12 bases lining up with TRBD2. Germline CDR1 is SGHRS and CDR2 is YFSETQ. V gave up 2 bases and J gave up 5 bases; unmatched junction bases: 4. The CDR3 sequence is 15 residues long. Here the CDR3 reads CASSFRLAGAETQYF. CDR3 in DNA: TGCGCCAGCAGCTTCCGACTAGCGGGGGCGGAGACCCAGTACTTC. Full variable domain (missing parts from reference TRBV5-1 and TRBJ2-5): KAGVTQTPRYLIKTRGQQVTLSCSPISGHRSVSWYQQTPGQGLQFLFEYFSETQRNKGNFPGRFSGRQFSNSRSEMNVSTLELGDSALYLCASSFRLAGAETQYFGPGTRLLVL.

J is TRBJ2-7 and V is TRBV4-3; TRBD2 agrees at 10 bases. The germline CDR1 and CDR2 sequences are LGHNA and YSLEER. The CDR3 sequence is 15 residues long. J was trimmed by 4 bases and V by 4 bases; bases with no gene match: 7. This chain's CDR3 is CASSPGLAVAYEQYF. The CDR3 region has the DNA TGCGCCAGCAGCCCCGGACTAGCGGTAGCTTACGAGCAGTACTTC.